These T cell receptor beta chains were read from a single sample in a study of T cells in Graves' hyperthyroidism and ophthalmopathy. TCRdb reprocessed the multiplex PCR reads with MiXCR, giving one entry per CDR3 protein. Of a few hundred thousand distinct CDR3 sequences listed, 40% to 50% are singletons. Specimen: peripheral blood or thyroid tissue (not recorded which). These receptors were collected from an adult woman with Graves' disease, either hyperthyroidism or ophthalmopathy (not recorded which). Both conserved end residues are part of each CDR3. The D gene is left open where the match is weak. Size tells how often a clone was seen (once, few, many) or the class of an expanded clone, and some rows leave it out.

clone size	D gene	J gene	V gene	CDR3 DNA	CDR3 protein
.	.	TRBJ1-2	TRBV27	TGTGCCAGCGGCCCCCAGGCCAACTATGGCTACACCTTC	CASGPQANYGYTF
few	.	TRBJ1-5	TRBV29-1	TGCAGCGTTCGGGACGGAACTGATCAGCCCCAGCATTTT	CSVRDGTDQPQHF
many	TRBD2	TRBJ2-2	TRBV29-1	TGCAGCGTTGGGGGACTAGCGAGCACCGGGGAGCTGTTTTTT	CSVGGLASTGELFF
.	.	TRBJ2-7	TRBV28	TGTGCCAGCAGTACCCCGGGATCCTACTACGAGCAGTACTTC	CASSTPGSYYEQYF
.	TRBD1	TRBJ1-6	TRBV12-3/TRBV12-4	TGTGCCAGCAGCCAGACAGGGGTCAATTCACCCCTCCACTTT	CASSQTGVNSPLHF
.	TRBD1	TRBJ2-6	TRBV20-1	TGCAGTGCTAGTGTAGGGACAGGGGTCGGGGCCAACGTCCTGACTTTC	CSASVGTGVGANVLTF
.	.	TRBJ2-7	TRBV2	TGTGCCAGCACCCGCCCTCGAGGCGAGCAGTACTTC	CASTRPRGEQYF
.	TRBD1	TRBJ1-1	TRBV6-1	TGTGCCAGCAGTTACCCGGCTACAGGGGGTACTGAAGCTTTCTTT	CASSYPATGGTEAFF
.	.	TRBJ2-3	TRBV5-8	TGTGCCAGCAGCCGTGTGGGGCAAGATACGCAGTATTTT	CASSRVGQDTQYF
many	.	TRBJ1-3	TRBV7-3	TGTGCCAGCAGCCGCTATAGGGGAGATGGAAACACCATATATTTT	CASSRYRGDGNTIYF